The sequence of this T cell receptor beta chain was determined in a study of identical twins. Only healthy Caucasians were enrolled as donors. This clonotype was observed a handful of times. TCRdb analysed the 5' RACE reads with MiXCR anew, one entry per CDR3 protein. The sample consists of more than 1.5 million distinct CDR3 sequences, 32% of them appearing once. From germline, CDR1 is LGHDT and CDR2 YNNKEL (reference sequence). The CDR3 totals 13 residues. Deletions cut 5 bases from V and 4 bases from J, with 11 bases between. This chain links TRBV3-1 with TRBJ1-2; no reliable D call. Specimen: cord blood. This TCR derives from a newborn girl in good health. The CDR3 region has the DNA TGTGCCAGCAGCTCCGAAGGAGGCTATGGCTACACCTTC. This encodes CASSSEGGYGYTF.